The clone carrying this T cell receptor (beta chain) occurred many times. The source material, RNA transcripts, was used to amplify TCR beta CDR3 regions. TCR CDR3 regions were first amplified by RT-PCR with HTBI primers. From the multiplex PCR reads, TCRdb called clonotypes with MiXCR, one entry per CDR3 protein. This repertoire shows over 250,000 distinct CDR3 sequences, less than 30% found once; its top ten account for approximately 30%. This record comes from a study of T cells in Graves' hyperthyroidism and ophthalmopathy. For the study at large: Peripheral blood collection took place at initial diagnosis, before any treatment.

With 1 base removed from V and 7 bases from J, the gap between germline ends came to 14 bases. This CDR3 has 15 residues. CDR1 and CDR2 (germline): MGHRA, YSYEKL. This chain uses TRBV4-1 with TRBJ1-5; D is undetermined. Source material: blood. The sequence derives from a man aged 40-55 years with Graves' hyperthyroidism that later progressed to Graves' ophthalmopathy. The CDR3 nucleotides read TGCGCCAGCAGCCAAGGATGGGGTATAAGCCAGCCCCAGCATTTT. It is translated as CASSQGWGISQPQHF.